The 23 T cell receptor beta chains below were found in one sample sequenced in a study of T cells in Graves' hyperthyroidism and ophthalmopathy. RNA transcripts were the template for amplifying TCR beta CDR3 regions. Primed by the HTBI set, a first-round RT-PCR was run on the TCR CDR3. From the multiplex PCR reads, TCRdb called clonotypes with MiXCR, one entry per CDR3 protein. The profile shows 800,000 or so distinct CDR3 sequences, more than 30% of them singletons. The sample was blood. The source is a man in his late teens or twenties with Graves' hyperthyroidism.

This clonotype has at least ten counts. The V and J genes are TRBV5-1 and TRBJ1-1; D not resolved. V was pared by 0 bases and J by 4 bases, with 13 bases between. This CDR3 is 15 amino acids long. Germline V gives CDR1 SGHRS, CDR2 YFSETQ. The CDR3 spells CASSLEQAGSTEAFF. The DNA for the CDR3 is TGCGCCAGCAGCTTGGAGCAGGCTGGATCCACTGAAGCTTTCTTT.

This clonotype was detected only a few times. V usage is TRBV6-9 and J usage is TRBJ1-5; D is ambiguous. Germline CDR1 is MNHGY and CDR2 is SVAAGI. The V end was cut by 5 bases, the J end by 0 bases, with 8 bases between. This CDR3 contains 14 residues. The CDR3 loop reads CASSGRISNQPQHF. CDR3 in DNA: TGTGCCAGCAGTGGACGGATTAGCAATCAGCCCCAGCATTTT.

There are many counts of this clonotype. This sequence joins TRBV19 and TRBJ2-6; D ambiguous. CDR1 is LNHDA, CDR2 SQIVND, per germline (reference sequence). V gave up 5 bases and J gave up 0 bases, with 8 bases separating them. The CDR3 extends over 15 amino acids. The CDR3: CASSRIYSGANVLTF. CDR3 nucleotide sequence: TGTGCCAGTAGTCGGATATACTCTGGGGCCAACGTCCTGACTTTC.

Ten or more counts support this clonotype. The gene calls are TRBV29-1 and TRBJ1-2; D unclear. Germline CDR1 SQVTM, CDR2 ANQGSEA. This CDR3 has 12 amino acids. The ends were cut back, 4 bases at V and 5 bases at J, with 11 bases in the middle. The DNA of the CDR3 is TGCAGCGTTGTCCACAGCTCTTATGGCTACACCTTC. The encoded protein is CSVVHSSYGYTF. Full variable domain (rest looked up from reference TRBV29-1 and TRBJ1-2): SAVISQKPSRDICQRGTSLTIQCQVDSQVTMMFWYRQQPGQSLTLIATANQGSEATYESGFVIDKFPISRPNLTFSTLTVSNMSPEDSSIYLCSVVHSSYGYTFGSGTRLTVV.

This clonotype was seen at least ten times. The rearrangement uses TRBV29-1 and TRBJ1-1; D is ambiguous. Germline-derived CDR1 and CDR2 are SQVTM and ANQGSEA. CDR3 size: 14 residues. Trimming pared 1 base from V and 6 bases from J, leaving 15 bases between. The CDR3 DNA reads TGCAGCGTTGAAGCTATTGACCCACCCGCTGAAGCTTTCTTT. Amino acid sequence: CSVEAIDPPAEAFF.

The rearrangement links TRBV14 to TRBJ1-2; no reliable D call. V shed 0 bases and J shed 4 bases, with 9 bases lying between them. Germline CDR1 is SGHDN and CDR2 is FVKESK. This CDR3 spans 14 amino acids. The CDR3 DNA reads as TGTGCCAGCAGCCAAGATGGCCAGGTCTATGGCTACACCTTC. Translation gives CASSQDGQVYGYTF.

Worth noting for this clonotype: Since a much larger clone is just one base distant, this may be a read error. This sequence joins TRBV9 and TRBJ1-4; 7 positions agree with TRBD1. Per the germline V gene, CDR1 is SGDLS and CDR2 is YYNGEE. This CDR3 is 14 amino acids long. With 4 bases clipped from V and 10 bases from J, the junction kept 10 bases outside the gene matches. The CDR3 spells CASSLAPGGGKLFF. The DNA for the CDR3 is TGTGCCAGCAGCTTAGCTCCAGGGGGGGGAAAACTGTTTTTT.

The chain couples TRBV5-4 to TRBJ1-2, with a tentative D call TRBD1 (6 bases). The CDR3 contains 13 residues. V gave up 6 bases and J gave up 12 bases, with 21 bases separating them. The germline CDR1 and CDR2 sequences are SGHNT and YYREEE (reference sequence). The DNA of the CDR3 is TGTGCCAGCAAACTTAAGGGGACAAGTTTTGACACCTTC. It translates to CASKLKGTSFDTF. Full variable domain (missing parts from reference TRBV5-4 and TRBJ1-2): ETGVTQSPTHLIKTRGQQVTLRCSSQSGHNTVSWYQQALGQGPQFIFQYYREEENGRGNFPPRFSGLQFPNYSSELNVNALELDDSALYLCASKLKGTSFDTFGSGTRLTVV.

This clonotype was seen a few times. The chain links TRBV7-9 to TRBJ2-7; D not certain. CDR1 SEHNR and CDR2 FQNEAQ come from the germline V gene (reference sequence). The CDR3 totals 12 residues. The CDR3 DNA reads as TGTGCCAGCAGTGAAGAGATATTGTGGCTGGCCGTG. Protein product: CASSEEILWLAV.

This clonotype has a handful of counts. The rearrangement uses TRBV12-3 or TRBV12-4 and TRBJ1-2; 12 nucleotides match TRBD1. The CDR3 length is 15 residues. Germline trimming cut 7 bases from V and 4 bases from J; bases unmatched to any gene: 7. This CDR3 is CASTPGTGGGYGYTF. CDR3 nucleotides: TGTGCCAGCACCCCCGGGACAGGGGGCGGCTATGGCTACACCTTC.

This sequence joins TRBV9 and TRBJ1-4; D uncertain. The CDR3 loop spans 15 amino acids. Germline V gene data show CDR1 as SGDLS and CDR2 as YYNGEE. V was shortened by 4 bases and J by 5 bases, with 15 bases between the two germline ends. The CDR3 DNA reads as TGTGCCAGCAGCCCAACACCCACTGAAAATGAAAAACTGTTTTTT. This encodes CASSPTPTENEKLFF.

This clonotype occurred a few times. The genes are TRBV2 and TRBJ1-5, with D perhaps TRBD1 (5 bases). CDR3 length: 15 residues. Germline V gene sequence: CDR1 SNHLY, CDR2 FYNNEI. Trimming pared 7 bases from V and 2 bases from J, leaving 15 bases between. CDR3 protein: CASIRDGAGNQPQHF. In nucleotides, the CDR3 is TGTGCCAGCATCAGGGACGGGGCCGGCAATCAGCCCCAGCATTTT.

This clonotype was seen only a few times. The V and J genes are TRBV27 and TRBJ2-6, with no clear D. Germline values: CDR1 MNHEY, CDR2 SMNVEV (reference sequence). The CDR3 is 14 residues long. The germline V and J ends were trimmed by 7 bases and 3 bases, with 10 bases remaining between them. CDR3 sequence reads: CASKATLGANVLTF. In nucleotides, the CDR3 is TGTGCCAGCAAAGCGACCCTTGGGGCCAACGTCCTGACTTTC. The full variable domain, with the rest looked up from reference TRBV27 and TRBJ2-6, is EAQVTQNPRYLITVTGKKLTVTCSQNMNHEYMSWYRQDPGLGLRQIYYSMNVEVTDKGDVPEGYKVSRKEKRNFPLILESPSPNQTSLYFCASKATLGANVLTFGAGSRLTVL.

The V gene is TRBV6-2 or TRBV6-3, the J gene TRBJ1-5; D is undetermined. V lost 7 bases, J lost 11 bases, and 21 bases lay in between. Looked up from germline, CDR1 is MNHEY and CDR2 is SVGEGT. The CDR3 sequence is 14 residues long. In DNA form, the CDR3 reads TGTGCCAGCAACTTGGCCCGCATCCTTGGGTCCCAGCATTTT. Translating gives CASNLARILGSQHF.

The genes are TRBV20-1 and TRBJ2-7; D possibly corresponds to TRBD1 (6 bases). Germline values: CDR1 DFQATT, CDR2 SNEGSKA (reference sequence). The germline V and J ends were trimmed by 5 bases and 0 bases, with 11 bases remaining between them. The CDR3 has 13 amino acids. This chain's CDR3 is CSALDRPSYEQYF. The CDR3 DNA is TGCAGTGCTCTAGACAGGCCCTCCTACGAGCAGTACTTC.

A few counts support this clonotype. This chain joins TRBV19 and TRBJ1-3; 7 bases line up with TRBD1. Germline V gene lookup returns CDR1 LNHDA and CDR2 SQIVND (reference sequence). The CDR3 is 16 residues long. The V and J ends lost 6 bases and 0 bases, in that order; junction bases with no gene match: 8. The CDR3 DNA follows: TGTGCCAGTAGAGTCGGGACAGAAGGCTCTGGAAACACCATATATTTT. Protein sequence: CASRVGTEGSGNTIYF.

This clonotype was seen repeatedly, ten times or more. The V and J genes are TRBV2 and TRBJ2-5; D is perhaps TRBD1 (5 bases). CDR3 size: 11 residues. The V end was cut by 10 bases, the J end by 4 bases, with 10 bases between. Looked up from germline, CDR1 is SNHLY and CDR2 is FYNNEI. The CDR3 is CATLGVETQYF. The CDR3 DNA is TGTGCCACCCTAGGGGTAGAGACCCAGTACTTC.

For the CDR3, the DNA is TGTGCCATCCGTCGGGACACAGGGAATCAGCCCCAGCATTTT. Protein: CAIRRDTGNQPQHF. The J gene is TRBJ1-5, the V gene TRBV10-3; perhaps TRBD1 as D (6 bases). V lost 8 bases and J lost 4, with 15 bases in between. Germline CDR1 ENHRY, CDR2 SYGVKD. The CDR3 spans 14 residues.

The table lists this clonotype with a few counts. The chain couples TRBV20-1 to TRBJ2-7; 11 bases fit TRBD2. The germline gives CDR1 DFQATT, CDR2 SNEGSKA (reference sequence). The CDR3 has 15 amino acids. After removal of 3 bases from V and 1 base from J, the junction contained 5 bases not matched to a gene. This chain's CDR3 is CSARLRTSGSYEQYF. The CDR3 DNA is TGCAGTGCTAGGTTAAGGACTAGCGGGTCCTACGAGCAGTACTTC.

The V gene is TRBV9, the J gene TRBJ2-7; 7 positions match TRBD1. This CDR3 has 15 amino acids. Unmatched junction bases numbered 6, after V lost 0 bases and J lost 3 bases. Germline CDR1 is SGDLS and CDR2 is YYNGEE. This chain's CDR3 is CASSVGSGGVYEQYF. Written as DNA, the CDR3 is TGTGCCAGCAGCGTAGGGTCAGGGGGAGTCTACGAGCAGTACTTC.

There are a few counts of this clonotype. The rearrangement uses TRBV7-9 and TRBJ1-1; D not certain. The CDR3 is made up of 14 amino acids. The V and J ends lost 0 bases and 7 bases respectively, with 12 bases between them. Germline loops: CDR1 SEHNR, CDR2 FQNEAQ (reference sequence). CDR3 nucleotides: TGTGCCAGCAGCTTAGCTTTGGAACAGAATGAAGCTTTCTTT. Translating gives CASSLALEQNEAFF.

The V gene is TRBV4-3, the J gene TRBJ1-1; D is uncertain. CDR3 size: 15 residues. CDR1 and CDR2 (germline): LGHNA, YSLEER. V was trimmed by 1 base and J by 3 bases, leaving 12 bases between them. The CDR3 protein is CASSQGKVIDTEAFF. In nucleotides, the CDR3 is TGCGCCAGCAGCCAAGGGAAGGTTATCGACACTGAAGCTTTCTTT.

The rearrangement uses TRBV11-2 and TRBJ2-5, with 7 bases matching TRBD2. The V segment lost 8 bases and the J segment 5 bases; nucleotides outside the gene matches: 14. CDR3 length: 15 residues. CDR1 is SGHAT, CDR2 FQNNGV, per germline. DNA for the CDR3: TGTGCCAGCGCCGGGGGGTGGGAGGCGTGGGAGACCCAGTACTTC. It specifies CASAGGWEAWETQYF.